These 17 T cell receptor beta chains came from one sample sequenced in a study of control samples from healthy donors and cancer patients. Here immunoSEQ multiplex PCR was the method, and the copy in TCRdb shows in-frame clones only, minus some. The sample records about 100,000 clones, 85% being singletons. Sequenced: blood. These receptors all come from a man aged 25 to 40 in good health.

The V gene is TRBV4-1, the J gene TRBJ2-7; TRBD2 is a possible D gene (6 bases). Trimming took off 4 bases at V and 0 bases at J, with 13 bases between the two ends. The CDR3 is 15 residues long. Per germline, CDR1 MGHRA and CDR2 YSYEKL. The CDR3 protein is CASSPYLGGSYEQYF. CDR3 DNA sequence: TGCGCCAGCAGCCCCTATTTGGGGGGCTCCTACGAGCAGTACTTC.

V usage is TRBV30 and J usage is TRBJ2-3; no firm D call. The V end was cut by 0 bases, the J end by 0 bases, with 7 bases between. The CDR3 is made up of 14 amino acids. Germline CDR1 GTSNPN, CDR2 SVGIG (reference sequence). Here the CDR3 DNA reads TGTGCCTGGAGTGTAGATCAGAGCACAGATACGCAGTATTTT. Its protein is CAWSVDQSTDTQYF.

V and J are TRBV6-1 and TRBJ2-1; D may correspond to TRBD1 or TRBD2 (6 bases each). CDR3 length: 13 amino acids. Per the germline V gene, CDR1 is MNHNS and CDR2 is SASEGT. V was cut by 2 bases and J by 13 bases, with 15 bases left in between. CDR3 loop: CASSERGDGTQFF. The CDR3 nucleotides read TGTGCCAGCAGTGAAAGGGGGGACGGGACTCAGTTCTTC.

The chain is built from TRBV24-1 and TRBJ2-7; D gene uncertain. Germline CDR1 reads KGHDR; CDR2 reads SFDVKD. The V and J ends lost 7 bases and 3 bases respectively, with 18 bases between them. There are 15 residues in the CDR3. CDR3 sequence (DNA): TGTGCCACCAGAGAATTGGGAACGGAGCTCTACGAGCAGTACTTC. This gives the protein CATRELGTELYEQYF.

This rearrangement joins TRBV28 to TRBJ1-1, with a tentative D call TRBD1 (6 bases). Germline lookup yields CDR1 MDHEN and CDR2 SYDVKM. V was cut by 2 bases and J by 3 bases, with 7 bases left in between. The CDR3 has 13 amino acids. CDR3 coding DNA: TGTGCCAGCAGTTTAGCAGGGGACACTGAAGCTTTCTTT. Amino acid sequence: CASSLAGDTEAFF.

This sequence joins TRBV29-1 and TRBJ1-2; D call uncertain. The germline V gene has CDR1 SQVTM and CDR2 ANQGSEA. This CDR3 contains 11 residues. Trimming pared 7 bases from V and 4 bases from J, leaving 10 bases between. The CDR3 bases are TGCAGCGCTAAATGGATCTATGGCTACACCTTC. This sequence encodes CSAKWIYGYTF.

The chain is built from TRBV10-3 and TRBJ1-3; TRBD1 matches 7 bases. J lost 2 bases, V lost 8 bases, and 6 bases had no gene match. This CDR3 is built from 14 residues. In germline, CDR1 is ENHRY, CDR2 SYGVKD. CDR3 sequence: CAIAGGGTGNTIYF. CDR3 nucleotide sequence: TGTGCCATCGCAGGGGGTGGGACTGGAAACACCATATATTTT.

This rearrangement joins TRBV5-1 to TRBJ1-1, with D possibly being TRBD1 (6 bases). Germline lookup yields CDR1 SGHRS and CDR2 YFSETQ. Deletions cut 0 bases from V and 4 bases from J, with 10 bases between. The CDR3 is made up of 14 amino acids. CDR3 amino acids: CASSLVGARTEAFF. In DNA form, the CDR3 reads TGCGCCAGCAGCTTGGTGGGGGCGCGCACTGAAGCTTTCTTT.

The rearrangement links TRBV7-2 to TRBJ2-3; 12 nucleotides line up with TRBD2. The CDR3 length is 17 residues. Trimming cost V 4 bases and J 1 base; bases outside gene matches: 6. In germline, CDR1 is SGHTA, CDR2 FQGNSA. The CDR3, as DNA: TGTGCCAGCAGCTCGGGACTAGCGGGCCGAGGCACAGATACGCAGTATTTT. This sequence encodes CASSSGLAGRGTDTQYF.

The J gene is TRBJ1-1, the V gene TRBV30; 7 nucleotides line up with TRBD1. V trimming: 1 base; J trimming: 2 bases; junction bases outside the gene matches: 1. Germline V gene data show CDR1 as GTSNPN and CDR2 as SVGIG (reference sequence). This CDR3 has 13 amino acids. CDR3 loop: CAWSGQGNTEAFF. The CDR3 DNA reads as TGTGCCTGGAGTGGACAGGGTAACACTGAAGCTTTCTTT.

V and J are TRBV21-1 and TRBJ1-1; the table's TRBD1 call for D was not verified on the DNA. TRBV21-1 is noted as a pseudogene. The CDR3 consists of 14 residues. Here the CDR3 DNA reads TGTGCCAGCACCAAACAGGGGGTTTACACTGAAGCTTTCTTT. Translating it yields CASTKQGVYTEAFF.

The gene calls are TRBV7-2 and TRBJ2-2; 8 nucleotides line up with TRBD2. V was clipped by 1 base and J by 5 bases; unmatched bases: 12. The germline V gene has CDR1 SGHTA and CDR2 FQGNSA. This CDR3 is 18 amino acids long. DNA for the CDR3: TGTGCCAGCAGCTTAGTTCGCGGGGGGCGTCGCGGGACCGGGGAGCTGTTTTTT. Protein sequence: CASSLVRGGRRGTGELFF. Using reference TRBV7-2 and TRBJ2-2 for the parts outside the CDR3, the full variable domain is GAGVSQSPSNKVTEKGKDVELRCDPISGHTALYWYRQSLGQGLEFLIYFQGNSAPDKSGLPSDRFSAERTGGSVSTLTIQRTQQEDSAVYLCASSLVRGGRRGTGELFFGEGSRLTVL.

CDR3: CASSQEWDGGYTF. CDR3 coding DNA: TGCGCCAGCAGCCAAGAATGGGACGGCGGCTACACCTTC. The rearrangement links TRBV4-1 to TRBJ1-2, with D possibly TRBD1 on 5 matching bases. V gave up 0 bases and J gave up 8 bases, with 10 bases separating them. From germline, CDR1 is MGHRA and CDR2 YSYEKL. This CDR3 comprises 13 residues.

The V and J genes are TRBV9 and TRBJ2-3; D not resolved. The germline V gene encodes CDR1 SGDLS and CDR2 YYNGEE. This CDR3 spans 14 amino acids. V shed 3 bases and J shed 2 bases, with 10 bases lying between them. The CDR3 region is CASSGSSNTDTQYF. Written as DNA, the CDR3 is TGTGCCAGCAGCGGGTCGTCAAACACAGATACGCAGTATTTT.

The CDR3 loop is CATSREEAGTGYTF. The CDR3 DNA is TGTGCCACCAGCAGAGAGGAAGCAGGGACCGGCTACACCTTC. The V gene is TRBV15, the J gene TRBJ1-2; perhaps TRBD1 as D (5 bases). The CDR3 runs to 14 residues. Trimming removed 0 bases at V and 8 bases at J, with 13 bases between. In germline, CDR1 is LNHNV, CDR2 YYDKDF (reference sequence).

The chain is built from TRBV19 and TRBJ2-2, with 8 positions matching TRBD1. V was clipped by 3 bases and J by 6 bases; unmatched bases: 6. Germline V lookup: CDR1 LNHDA, CDR2 SQIVND (reference sequence). The CDR3 runs 15 residues. In nucleotides, the CDR3 is TGTGCCAGTAGTATCCAGGGGGCGAGGGCCGGGGAGCTGTTTTTT. Amino acid sequence: CASSIQGARAGELFF.

This rearrangement joins TRBV6-2 or TRBV6-3 to TRBJ2-2; D gene unclear. CDR1 MNHEY and CDR2 SVGEGT come from the germline V gene. Between the trimmed V and J ends, which lost 5 bases and 0 bases, there was a span of 16 bases. The CDR3 loop spans 17 amino acids. This chain's CDR3 is CASSPTRVFANTGELFF. The CDR3 DNA reads TGTGCCAGCAGTCCGACCCGTGTTTTCGCGAACACCGGGGAGCTGTTTTTT.